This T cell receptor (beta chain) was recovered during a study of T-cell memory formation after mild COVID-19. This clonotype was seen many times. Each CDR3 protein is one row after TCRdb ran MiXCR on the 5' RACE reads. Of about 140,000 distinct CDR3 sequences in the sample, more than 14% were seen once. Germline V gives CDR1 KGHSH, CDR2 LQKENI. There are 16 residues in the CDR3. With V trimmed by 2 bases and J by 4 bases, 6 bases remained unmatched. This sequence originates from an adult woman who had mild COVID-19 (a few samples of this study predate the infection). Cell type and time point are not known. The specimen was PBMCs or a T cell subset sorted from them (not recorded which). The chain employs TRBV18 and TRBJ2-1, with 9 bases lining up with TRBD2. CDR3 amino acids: CASSPLKSGGYNEQFF. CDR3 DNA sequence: TGTGCCAGCTCACCATTAAAGAGCGGGGGGTACAATGAGCAGTTCTTC.